The next 13 T cell receptor beta chains were all read from a single sample in a study of blood T cell repertoires in COVID-19 (dated by TCRdb to the early 2020s). Library prep was done by the immunoSEQ multiplex PCR assay. TCRdb re-hosts the immuneACCESS table, in-frame sequences only. Its copies lack some clones; in the studies checked, an unresolved V gene accounts for under half of them, and the cause for the rest is not known. Across this sample there are about 160,000 clones, with 60% to 80% seen only once. The top ten clones comprise 2.8% of the sample. Sequences were obtained from peripheral blood. Receptor source: a man between 65 and 85 years old with acute or convalescent COVID-19.

The rearrangement uses TRBV9 and TRBJ2-1; 7 nucleotides agree with TRBD2. This CDR3 is built from 16 residues. V gave up 4 bases and J gave up 1 base; unmatched junction bases: 8. Per germline, CDR1 SGDLS and CDR2 YYNGEE. The CDR3 sequence is CASSPVAGPSYNEQFF. The CDR3 nucleotides read TGTGCCAGCAGCCCAGTAGCGGGCCCTTCCTACAATGAGCAGTTCTTC.

The CDR3 region has the DNA TGTGCCAGAGAAGGGACAGGGAGGACCGGGGAGCTGTTTTTT. It codes for CAREGTGRTGELFF. The chain employs TRBV2 and TRBJ2-2; 9 bases align to TRBD1. Germline trimming cut 9 bases from V and 5 bases from J; bases unmatched to any gene: 7. The germline V gene has CDR1 SNHLY and CDR2 FYNNEI. The CDR3 is 14 residues long.

The CDR3 coding sequence is TGTGCCAGCAGCTCAACCAGGACAGGGGGTAGCTATGGCTACACCTTC. Encoded protein: CASSSTRTGGSYGYTF. The chain has TRBV7-2 and TRBJ1-2; 10 bases match TRBD1. J lost 4 bases, V lost 4 bases, and 9 bases had no gene match. Germline loops: CDR1 SGHTA, CDR2 FQGNSA. This CDR3 is 16 amino acids long.

V and J are TRBV14 and TRBJ2-5; 7 positions agree with TRBD1. Germline V gene lookup returns CDR1 SGHDN and CDR2 FVKESK. V dropped 2 bases and J dropped 1; count of bases not matched to a gene: 7. The CDR3 loop spans 16 amino acids. This chain's CDR3 is CASSQPSTGPQETQYF. The CDR3, as DNA: TGTGCCAGCAGCCAACCTTCGACAGGGCCCCAAGAGACCCAGTACTTC.

This clone was seen a few times. The chain has TRBV5-4 and TRBJ1-6; D might be TRBD1 (6 bases). Germline V lookup: CDR1 SGHNT, CDR2 YYREEE (reference sequence). This CDR3 contains 16 residues. V lost 4 bases and J lost 6, with 17 bases in between. This chain's CDR3 is CASSPGGARFNSPLHF. DNA for the CDR3: TGTGCCAGCAGCCCGGGGGGGGCACGATTTAATTCACCCCTCCACTTT. Using reference TRBV5-4 and TRBJ1-6 for the parts outside the CDR3, the full variable domain is ETGVTQSPTHLIKTRGQQVTLRCSSQSGHNTVSWYQQALGQGPQFIFQYYREEENGRGNFPPRFSGLQFPNYSSELNVNALELDDSALYLCASSPGGARFNSPLHFGNGTRLTVT.

This clone was recorded only once. The genes are TRBV7-9 and TRBJ2-3; D might be TRBD2 (6 bases). The CDR3 spans 15 residues. Trimming took off 5 bases at V and 3 bases at J, with 15 bases between the two ends. Germline assignment: CDR1 SEHNR and CDR2 FQNEAQ (reference sequence). CDR3 coding DNA: TGTGCCAGCAGCGAAAGACTAGGTAGTACAGATACGCAGTATTTT. It is translated as CASSERLGSTDTQYF.

The chain employs TRBV3-1 (or the pseudogene TRBV3-2) and TRBJ1-3; TRBD1 aligns across 9 bases. With V trimmed by 4 bases and J by 4 bases, 5 bases remained unmatched. The V gene's germline CDR1 is LGHDT and CDR2 YNNKEL (reference sequence). This CDR3 is 15 amino acids long. The chain's CDR3 is CASSPGTGTGNTIYF. As DNA, the CDR3 is TGTGCCAGCAGCCCTGGGACAGGGACCGGAAACACCATATATTTT.

This chain joins TRBV19 and TRBJ1-2, with TRBD1 identical over 8 bases. V was pared by 6 bases and J by 1 base, with 7 bases of the junction left unmatched. Germline CDR1 LNHDA, CDR2 SQIVND (reference sequence). The CDR3 sequence is 15 residues long. CDR3 loop: CASRTDREHNYGYTF. CDR3 nucleotides: TGTGCCAGTAGAACGGACAGGGAGCATAACTATGGCTACACCTTC.

This chain uses TRBV7-9 with TRBJ2-1; 7 bases align to TRBD1. V was pared by 2 bases and J by 6 bases, with 7 bases of the junction left unmatched. The CDR3 runs 15 residues. Germline V gene data show CDR1 as SEHNR and CDR2 as FQNEAQ (reference sequence). CDR3: CASSLLGTAGNEQFF. The CDR3, as DNA: TGTGCCAGCAGCTTATTGGGGACAGCAGGCAATGAGCAGTTCTTC.

V usage is TRBV14 and J usage is TRBJ2-2, with a possible D match to TRBD2 (6 bases). Germline V gives CDR1 SGHDN, CDR2 FVKESK. CDR3 length: 15 residues. The ends were cut back, 2 bases at V and 5 bases at J, with 12 bases in the middle. The CDR3 sequence: CASSQTGEKTGELFF. CDR3 sequence (DNA): TGTGCCAGCAGCCAAACGGGGGAGAAAACCGGGGAGCTGTTTTTT.

The chain uses TRBV5-4 and TRBJ2-5; 7 bases align to TRBD2. Per germline, CDR1 SGHNT and CDR2 YYREEE (reference sequence). V dropped 4 bases and J dropped 4; count of bases not matched to a gene: 13. CDR3 length: 16 amino acids. CDR3 nucleotides: TGTGCCAGCAGCCCAAGCGGGGTAAAGGGTCCAGAGACCCAGTACTTC. Translated: CASSPSGVKGPETQYF.

This chain links TRBV9 with TRBJ2-5; tentative D call: TRBD2 (6 bases). From germline, CDR1 is SGDLS and CDR2 YYNGEE. V was trimmed by 4 bases and J by 2 bases, leaving 12 bases between them. CDR3 size: 14 residues. Here the CDR3 reads CASSTGTVQETQYF. CDR3 DNA: TGTGCCAGCAGCACCGGGACTGTACAAGAGACCCAGTACTTC. Using reference TRBV9 and TRBJ2-5 for the parts outside the CDR3, the full variable domain is DSGVTQTPKHLITATGQRVTLRCSPRSGDLSVYWYQQSLDQGLQFLIQYYNGEERAKGNILERFSAQQFPDLHSELNLSSLELGDSALYFCASSTGTVQETQYFGPGTRLLVL.

The chain is built from TRBV4-3 and TRBJ2-3; tentative D call: TRBD1 (5 bases). Germline V lookup: CDR1 LGHNA, CDR2 YSLEER. V lost 4 bases, J lost 6 bases, and 17 bases lay in between. This CDR3 is built from 15 residues. CDR3 sequence: CASSLTRGAKDTQYF. In nucleotides, the CDR3 is TGCGCCAGCAGCCTCACAAGGGGCGCAAAGGATACGCAGTATTTT.